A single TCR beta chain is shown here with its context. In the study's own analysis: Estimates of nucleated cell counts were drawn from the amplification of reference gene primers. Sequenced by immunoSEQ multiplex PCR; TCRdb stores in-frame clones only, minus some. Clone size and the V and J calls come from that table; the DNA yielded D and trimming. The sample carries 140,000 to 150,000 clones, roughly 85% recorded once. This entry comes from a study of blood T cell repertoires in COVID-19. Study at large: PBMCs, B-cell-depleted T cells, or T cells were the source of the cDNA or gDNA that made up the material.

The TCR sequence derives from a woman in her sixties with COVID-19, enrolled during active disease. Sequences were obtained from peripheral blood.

In nucleotides, the CDR3 is TGTGCCAGCAGCTCCAAACAGGGGGTAACGGATGAGCAGTACTTC. Its protein product is CASSSKQGVTDEQYF. The rearrangement uses TRBV7-8 and TRBJ2-7; the match to TRBD1 covers 8 bases. The CDR3 extends over 15 amino acids. Trimming cost V 4 bases and J 7 bases; bases outside gene matches: 12. Germline V lookup: CDR1 SGHVS, CDR2 FQNEAQ.